This TCR beta chain was sequenced in a study of T cells in Graves' hyperthyroidism and ophthalmopathy. TCR beta CDR3 regions were amplified from RNA transcripts. When the TCR CDR3 underwent first-round RT-PCR, the HTBI primer set was used. TCRdb reanalysed the multiplex PCR reads using MiXCR and keeps one entry per CDR3 protein. Among about 400,000 distinct CDR3 sequences listed, over 13% were seen once. Trimming took 1 base from V and 3 from J, leaving 12 bases between them. CDR1 and CDR2 from the germline V gene are MGHRA and YSYEKL. The CDR3 spans 15 residues. This clonotype came up a few times. The chain joins TRBV4-1 to TRBJ1-1; weak D call: TRBD1 (5 bases). This sequence was found in a man aged 50 or older with Graves' ophthalmopathy. The sequenced sample consisted of blood. The CDR3 is CASSQAHGGDTEAFF. CDR3 in DNA: TGCGCCAGCAGCCAAGCCCACGGGGGGGACACTGAAGCTTTCTTT.